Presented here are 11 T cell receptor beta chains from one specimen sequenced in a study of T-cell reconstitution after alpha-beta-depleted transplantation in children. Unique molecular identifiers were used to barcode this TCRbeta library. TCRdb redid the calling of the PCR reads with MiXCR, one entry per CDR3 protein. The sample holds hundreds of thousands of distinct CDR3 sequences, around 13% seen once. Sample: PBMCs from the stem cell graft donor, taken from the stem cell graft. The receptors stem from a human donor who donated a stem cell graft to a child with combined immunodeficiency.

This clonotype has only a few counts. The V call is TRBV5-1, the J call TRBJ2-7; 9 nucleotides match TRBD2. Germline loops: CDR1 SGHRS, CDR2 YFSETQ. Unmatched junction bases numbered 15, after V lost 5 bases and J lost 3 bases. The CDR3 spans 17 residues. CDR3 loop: CASRFTPGGLAYYEQYF. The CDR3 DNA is TGCGCCAGCAGATTCACCCCGGGAGGACTAGCGTACTACGAGCAGTACTTC.

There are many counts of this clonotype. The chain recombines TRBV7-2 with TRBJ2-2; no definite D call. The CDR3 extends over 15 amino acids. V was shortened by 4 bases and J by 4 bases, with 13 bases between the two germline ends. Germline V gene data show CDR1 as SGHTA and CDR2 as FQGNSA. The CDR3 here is CASSSRSGSTGELFF. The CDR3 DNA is TGTGCCAGCAGCTCCCGCTCAGGTTCCACCGGGGAGCTGTTTTTT.

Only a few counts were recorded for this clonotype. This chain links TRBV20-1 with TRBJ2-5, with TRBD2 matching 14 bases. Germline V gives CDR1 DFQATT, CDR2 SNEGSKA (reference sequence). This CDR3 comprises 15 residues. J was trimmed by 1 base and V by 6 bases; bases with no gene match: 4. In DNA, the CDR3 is TGCAGTGCCAGACTAGCGGGAGGGATCCAAGAGACCCAGTACTTC. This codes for CSARLAGGIQETQYF.

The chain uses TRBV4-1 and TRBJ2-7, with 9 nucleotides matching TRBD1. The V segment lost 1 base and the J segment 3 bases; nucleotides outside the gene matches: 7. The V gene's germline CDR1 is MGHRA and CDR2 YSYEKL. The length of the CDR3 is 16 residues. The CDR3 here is CASSQVQQGAHYEQYF. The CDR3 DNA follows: TGCGCCAGCAGCCAAGTACAACAGGGGGCCCACTACGAGCAGTACTTC.

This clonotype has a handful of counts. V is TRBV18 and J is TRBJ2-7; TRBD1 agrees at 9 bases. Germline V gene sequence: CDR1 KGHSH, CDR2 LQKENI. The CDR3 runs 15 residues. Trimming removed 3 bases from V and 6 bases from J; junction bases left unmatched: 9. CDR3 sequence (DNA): TGTGCCAGCTCACCGTTAACAGGGGGCAAGGGCGAGCAGTACTTC. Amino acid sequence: CASSPLTGGKGEQYF.

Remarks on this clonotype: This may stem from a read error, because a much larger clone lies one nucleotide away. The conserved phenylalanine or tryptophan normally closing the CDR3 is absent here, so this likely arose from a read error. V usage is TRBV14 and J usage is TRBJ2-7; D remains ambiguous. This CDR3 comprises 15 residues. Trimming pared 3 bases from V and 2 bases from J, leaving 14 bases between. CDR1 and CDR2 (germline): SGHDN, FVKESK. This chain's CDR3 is CASSHWSLGTYEQYC. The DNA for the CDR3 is TGTGCCAGCAGCCACTGGTCCCTAGGAACCTACGAGCAGTACTGC.

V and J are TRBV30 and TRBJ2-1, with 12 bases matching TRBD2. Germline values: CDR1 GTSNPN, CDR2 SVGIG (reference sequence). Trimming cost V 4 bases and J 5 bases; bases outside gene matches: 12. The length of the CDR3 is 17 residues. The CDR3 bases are TGTGCCTGGAAAGGACTAGCGGGGTTTCGACTCAACAATGAGCAGTTCTTC. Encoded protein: CAWKGLAGFRLNNEQFF.

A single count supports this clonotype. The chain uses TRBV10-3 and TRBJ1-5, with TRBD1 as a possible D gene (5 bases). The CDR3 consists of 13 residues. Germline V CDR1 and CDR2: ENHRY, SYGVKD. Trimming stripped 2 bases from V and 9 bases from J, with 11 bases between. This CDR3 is CAISEDGDVPQHF. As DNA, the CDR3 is TGTGCCATCAGTGAGGACGGGGACGTGCCCCAGCATTTT.

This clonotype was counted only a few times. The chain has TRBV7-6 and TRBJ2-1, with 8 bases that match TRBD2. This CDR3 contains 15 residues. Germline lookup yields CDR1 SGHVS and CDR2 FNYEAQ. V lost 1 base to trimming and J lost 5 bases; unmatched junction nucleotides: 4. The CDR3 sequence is CASSLVSGVDNEQFF. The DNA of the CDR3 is TGTGCCAGCAGCTTAGTTAGCGGGGTCGACAATGAGCAGTTCTTC.

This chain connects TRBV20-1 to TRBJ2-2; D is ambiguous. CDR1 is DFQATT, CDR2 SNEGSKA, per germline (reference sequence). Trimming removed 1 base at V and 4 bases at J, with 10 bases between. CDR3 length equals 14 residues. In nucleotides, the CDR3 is TGCAGTGCTAGAGTTAGGGCTAGCACCGGGGAGCTGTTTTTT. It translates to CSARVRASTGELFF.

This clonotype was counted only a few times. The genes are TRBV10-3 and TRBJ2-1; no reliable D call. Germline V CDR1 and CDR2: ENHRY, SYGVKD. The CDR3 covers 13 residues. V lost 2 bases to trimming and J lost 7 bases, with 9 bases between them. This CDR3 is CAISENGPNEQFF. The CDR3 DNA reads TGTGCCATCAGTGAGAACGGACCAAATGAGCAGTTCTTC.